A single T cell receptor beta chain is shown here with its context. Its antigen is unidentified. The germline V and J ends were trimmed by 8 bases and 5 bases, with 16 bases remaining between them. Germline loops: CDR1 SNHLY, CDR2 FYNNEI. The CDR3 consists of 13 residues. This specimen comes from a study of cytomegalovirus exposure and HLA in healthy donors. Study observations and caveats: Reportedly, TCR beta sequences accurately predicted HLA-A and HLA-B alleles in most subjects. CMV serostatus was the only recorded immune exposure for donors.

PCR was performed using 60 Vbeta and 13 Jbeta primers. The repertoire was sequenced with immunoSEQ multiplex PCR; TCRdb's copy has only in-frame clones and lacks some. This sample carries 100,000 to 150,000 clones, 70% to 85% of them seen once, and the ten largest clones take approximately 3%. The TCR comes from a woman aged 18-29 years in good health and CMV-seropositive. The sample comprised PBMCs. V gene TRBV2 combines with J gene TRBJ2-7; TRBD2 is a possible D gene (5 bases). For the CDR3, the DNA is TGTGCCAGCTCGCGCGGGCGCTTGGACGAGCAGTACTTC. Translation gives CASSRGRLDEQYF. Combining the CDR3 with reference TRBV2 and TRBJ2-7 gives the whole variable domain EPEVTQTPSHQVTQMGQEVILRCVPISNHLYFYWYRQILGQKVEFLVSFYNNEISEKSEIFDDQFSVERPDGSNFTLKIRSTKLEDSAMYFCASSRGRLDEQYFGPGTRLTVT.